This TCR beta chain was found in a study of PD-1 blockade in classical Hodgkin lymphoma. Time point given: newly diagnosed, previously untreated cHL patient sample. Magnetic negative selection of thawed PBMCs was the method by which CD4+ T cells were purified. V gave up 1 base and J gave up 2 bases; unmatched junction bases: 4. Germline V lookup: CDR1 SGHRS, CDR2 YFSETQ. The CDR3 spans 15 residues. The method was immunoSEQ multiplex PCR; TCRdb's version includes in-frame clones alone and lacks a portion of them. This sample has fewer than 40,000 clones, with 88% found just once. Sequenced input: CD4+ T cells from blood. The chain links TRBV5-1 to TRBJ2-3; 7 bases agree with TRBD2. The origin of this receptor is a human donor with classical Hodgkin lymphoma. The CDR3 bases are TGCGCCAGCAGCTTGTCCAGCGGGAACACAGATACGCAGTATTTT. Amino acids: CASSLSSGNTDTQYF.